This TCR beta chain was identified during a study of metastatic and nonmetastatic thyroid tumors. Study at large: Repertoire data that came from the blood and tumor or nodule tissue of malignant and benign thyroid patients were compared. Study results and limitations: Across blood and tumor, TCR beta diversity in malignant thyroid tumors was reportedly significantly higher than in benign nodules.

In this sample, this clone turned up many times. Its antigen is still unknown. As handled by the study authors: Using the CDR3 differences seen across clinicopathological groups, the authors built a distant-metastasis classifier for papillary thyroid cancer, which was meant to discriminate distant-metastatic patients. TCRdb used MiXCR to call clones anew from the PCR reads. TCRdb, rather than the study authors, made the V and J calls. The repertoire includes 20,000 to 25,000 clones, 20% of them detected once, and around 26% sits in the top ten. The entire patient cohort was treatment-naive prior to thyroid surgery. V was pared by 4 bases and J by 0 bases, with 6 bases between. This CDR3 has 13 residues. From germline, CDR1 is LNHDA and CDR2 SQIVND (reference sequence).

The sample consisted of blood. The source is a female donor with papillary thyroid cancer or a benign thyroid nodule (not recorded which). Some clones in this sample may be carry-over from other donors' samples. The chain carries TRBV19 and TRBJ1-1; D is unresolved. The CDR3: CASSTSLNTEAFF. DNA for the CDR3: TGTGCCAGTAGTACCAGCTTGAACACTGAAGCTTTCTTT.